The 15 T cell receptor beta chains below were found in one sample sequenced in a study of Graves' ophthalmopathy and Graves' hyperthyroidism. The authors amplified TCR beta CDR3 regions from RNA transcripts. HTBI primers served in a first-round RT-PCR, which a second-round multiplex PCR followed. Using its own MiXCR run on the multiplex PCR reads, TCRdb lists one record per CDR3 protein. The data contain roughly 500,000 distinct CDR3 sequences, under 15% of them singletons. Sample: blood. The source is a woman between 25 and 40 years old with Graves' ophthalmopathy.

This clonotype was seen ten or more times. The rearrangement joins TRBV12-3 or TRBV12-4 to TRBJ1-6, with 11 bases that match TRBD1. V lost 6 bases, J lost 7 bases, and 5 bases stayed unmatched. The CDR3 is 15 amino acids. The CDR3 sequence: CASSRTGGGNSPLHF. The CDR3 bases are TGTGCCAGCAGCCGGACAGGGGGCGGAAATTCACCCCTCCACTTT.

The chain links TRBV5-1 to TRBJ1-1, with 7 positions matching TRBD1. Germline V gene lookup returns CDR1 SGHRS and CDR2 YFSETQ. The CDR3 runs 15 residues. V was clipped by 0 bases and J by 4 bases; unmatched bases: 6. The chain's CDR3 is CASSLEGQAFTEAFF. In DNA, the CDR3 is TGCGCCAGCAGCTTGGAAGGACAGGCATTCACTGAAGCTTTCTTT.

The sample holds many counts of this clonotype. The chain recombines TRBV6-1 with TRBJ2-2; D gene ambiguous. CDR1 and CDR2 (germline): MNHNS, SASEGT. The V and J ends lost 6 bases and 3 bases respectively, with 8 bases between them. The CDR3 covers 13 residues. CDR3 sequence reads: CASRTVDTGELFF. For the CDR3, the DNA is TGTGCCAGCAGGACGGTGGACACCGGGGAGCTGTTTTTT.

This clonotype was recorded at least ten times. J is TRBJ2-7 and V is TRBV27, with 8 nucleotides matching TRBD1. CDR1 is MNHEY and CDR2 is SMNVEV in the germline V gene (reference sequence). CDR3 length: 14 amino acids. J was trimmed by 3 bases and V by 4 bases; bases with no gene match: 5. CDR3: CASSSETGVYEQYF. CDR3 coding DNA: TGTGCCAGCAGTTCGGAGACAGGGGTCTACGAGCAGTACTTC.

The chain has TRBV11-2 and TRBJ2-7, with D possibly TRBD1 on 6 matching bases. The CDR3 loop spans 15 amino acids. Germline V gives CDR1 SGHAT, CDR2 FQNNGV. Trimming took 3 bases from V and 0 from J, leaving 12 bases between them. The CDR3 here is CASSFGLGGSYEQYF. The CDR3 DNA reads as TGTGCCAGCAGCTTTGGCTTAGGGGGCTCCTACGAGCAGTACTTC.

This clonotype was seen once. CDR3 sequence: CAIRRQGGTEAFF. CDR3 sequence (DNA): TGTGCCATCAGGAGACAGGGTGGAACTGAAGCTTTCTTT. V and J are TRBV10-3 and TRBJ1-1, with 7 bases aligning to TRBD1. CDR1 ENHRY and CDR2 SYGVKD come from the germline V gene. The CDR3 sequence is 13 residues long. V shed 6 bases and J 5 bases; nucleotides not matched to a gene: 6.

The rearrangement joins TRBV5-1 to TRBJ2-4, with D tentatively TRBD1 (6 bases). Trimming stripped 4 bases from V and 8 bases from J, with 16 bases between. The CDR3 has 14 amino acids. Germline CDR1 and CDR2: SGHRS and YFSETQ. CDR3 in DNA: TGCGCCAGCAGCGACCGACAGGCGGGTCACATTCAGTACTTC. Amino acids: CASSDRQAGHIQYF.

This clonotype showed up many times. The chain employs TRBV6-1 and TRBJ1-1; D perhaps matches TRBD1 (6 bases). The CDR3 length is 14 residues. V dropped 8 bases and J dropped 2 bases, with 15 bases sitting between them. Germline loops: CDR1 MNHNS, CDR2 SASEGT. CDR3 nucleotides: TGTGCCAGCTCCGAGGGGGTGGGAAACACTGAAGCTTTCTTT. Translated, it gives CASSEGVGNTEAFF.

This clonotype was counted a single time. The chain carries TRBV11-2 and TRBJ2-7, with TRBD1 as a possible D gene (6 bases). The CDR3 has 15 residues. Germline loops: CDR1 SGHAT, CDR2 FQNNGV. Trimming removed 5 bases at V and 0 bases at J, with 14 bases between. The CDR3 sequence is CASSLLDSYSYEQYF. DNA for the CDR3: TGTGCCAGCAGCCTTTTGGACAGTTACTCCTACGAGCAGTACTTC.

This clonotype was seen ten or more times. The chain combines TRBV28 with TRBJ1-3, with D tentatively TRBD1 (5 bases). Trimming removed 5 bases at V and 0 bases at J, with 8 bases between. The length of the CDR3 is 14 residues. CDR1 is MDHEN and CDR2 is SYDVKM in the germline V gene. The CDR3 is CASSRQGSGNTIYF. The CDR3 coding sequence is TGTGCCAGCAGTCGTCAGGGCTCTGGAAACACCATATATTTT. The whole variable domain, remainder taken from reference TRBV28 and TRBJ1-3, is DVKVTQSSRYLVKRTGEKVFLECVQDMDHENMFWYRQDPGLGLRLIYFSYDVKMKEKGDIPEGYSVSREKKERFSLILESASTNQTSMYLCASSRQGSGNTIYFGEGSWLTVV.

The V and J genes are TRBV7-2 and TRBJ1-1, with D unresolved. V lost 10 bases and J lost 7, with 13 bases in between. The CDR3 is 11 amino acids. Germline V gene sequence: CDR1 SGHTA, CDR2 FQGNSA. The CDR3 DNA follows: TGTGCCACCAGACGTAGCAGTGAAGCTTTCTTT. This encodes CATRRSSEAFF.

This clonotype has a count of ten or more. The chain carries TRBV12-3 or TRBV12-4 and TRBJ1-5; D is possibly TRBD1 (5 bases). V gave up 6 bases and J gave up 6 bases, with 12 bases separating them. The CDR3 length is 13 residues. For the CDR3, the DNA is TGTGCCAGCAGGGGGCTTGGGGGTCAGCCCCAGCATTTT. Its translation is CASRGLGGQPQHF.

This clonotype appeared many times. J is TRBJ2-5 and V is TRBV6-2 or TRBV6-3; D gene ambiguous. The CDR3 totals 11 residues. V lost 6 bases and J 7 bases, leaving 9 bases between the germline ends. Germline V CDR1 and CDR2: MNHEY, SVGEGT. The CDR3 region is CASSGEGTQYF. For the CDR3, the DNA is TGTGCCAGCAGCGGCGAAGGGACCCAGTACTTC.

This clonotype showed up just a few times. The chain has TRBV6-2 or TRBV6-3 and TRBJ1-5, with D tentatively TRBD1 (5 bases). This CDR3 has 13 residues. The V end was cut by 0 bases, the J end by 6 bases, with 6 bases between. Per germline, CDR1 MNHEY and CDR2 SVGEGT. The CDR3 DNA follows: TGTGCCAGCAGTTACTCGACAGCTCAGCCCCAGCATTTT. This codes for CASSYSTAQPQHF.

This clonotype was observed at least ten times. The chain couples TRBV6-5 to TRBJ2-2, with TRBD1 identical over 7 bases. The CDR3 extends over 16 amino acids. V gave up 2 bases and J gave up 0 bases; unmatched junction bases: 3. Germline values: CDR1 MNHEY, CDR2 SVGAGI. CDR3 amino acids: CASSYRGGTNTGELFF. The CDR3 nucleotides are TGTGCCAGCAGTTACAGAGGGGGCACGAACACCGGGGAGCTGTTTTTT.